This is a list of T cell receptor beta chains from one sample in a study of T and B cells in COVID-19 patients. TCRdb reanalysed the multiplex PCR reads using MiXCR and keeps one entry per CDR3 protein. Of about 8,200 distinct CDR3 sequences listed, roughly two fifths were seen once; the top ten hold more than 2.5%. Sequencing was carried out using blood. The receptors derive from a human donor who had recovered from COVID-19. Both conserved end residues are part of each CDR3. D genes are given only for firm matches. Rows give clone size only sometimes, using once, few, many, or a class for an expanded clone.

d_gene	j_gene	v_gene	abundance	CDR3nt	CDR3aa
TRBD2	TRBJ2-1	TRBV7-2	.	TGTGCCAGCAGCGTAATTTCGGGAGGGGGTACGGAAAAGTTCTTC	CASSVISGGGTEKFF
.	TRBJ1-1	TRBV18	.	TGTGCCAGCTCACCCCCCGTAGGGGCGGCCACTGAAGCTTTCTTT	CASSPPVGAATEAFF
TRBD2	TRBJ2-1	TRBV6-1	.	TGTGCCAGCCGAAGAACCCTAGCGGGGGACAATGAGCAGTTCTTC	CASRRTLAGDNEQFF
.	TRBJ1-1	TRBV29-1	few	TGCAGCGTTGAGGTCCCCGGGACGAACACTGAAGCTTTCTTT	CSVEVPGTNTEAFF
TRBD1	TRBJ2-2	TRBV19	.	TGTGCCACCAACCCCGGGACAGTGAACACCGGGGAGCTGTTTTTT	CATNPGTVNTGELFF
TRBD1	TRBJ1-5	TRBV6-1	.	TGTGCCAGCAGGGTCCCGGGACAGGGATATCAGCCCCAGCATTTT	CASRVPGQGYQPQHF
.	TRBJ1-2	TRBV6-5	.	TGTGCCAGCGGCGGGCAGGGTCCCGCTCGGGGCTACACCTTC	CASGGQGPARGYTF
TRBD1	TRBJ1-4	TRBV29-1	.	TGCAGCGTTGCCAGGGGGAATGAAAAACTGTTTTTT	CSVARGNEKLFF
TRBD1	TRBJ1-2	TRBV19	.	TGTGCCAGTAGTCCGACCAGGGGGGGCGGCTACACCTTC	CASSPTRGGGYTF
.	TRBJ2-7	TRBV11-3	.	TGTGCCAGCAGCCAGGGGGGGGTAGGCTACGAGCAGTACTTC	CASSQGGVGYEQYF
.	TRBJ2-1	TRBV6-1	few	TGTGCCAGCAGTGAAGAGATGGGATCGGCGAATGAGCAGTTCTTC	CASSEEMGSANEQFF
TRBD2	TRBJ2-2	TRBV6-6	medium-sized	TGTGCCAGCAGTTATGTAGCGGGAGGCTACACCGGGGAGCTGTTTTTT	CASSYVAGGYTGELFF
TRBD2	TRBJ2-1	TRBV6-2/TRBV6-3	.	TGTGCCAGCAGTTATGGGACTAGGGGAAGGGATGAGCAGTTCTTC	CASSYGTRGRDEQFF
TRBD2	TRBJ2-3	TRBV28	.	TGTGCCAGCAGTTTTATAGCGGGGGCGCTCACAGATACGCAGTATTTT	CASSFIAGALTDTQYF
TRBD1	TRBJ2-2	TRBV6-2/TRBV6-3	.	TGTGCCAGCAGAGACGGGACAGGGGGCTTCACCGGGGAGCTGTTTTTT	CASRDGTGGFTGELFF
TRBD1	TRBJ2-2	TRBV12-3/TRBV12-4	few	TGTGCCAGCAGCACCGGGACAGGGGGCACCGGGGAGCTGTTTTTT	CASSTGTGGTGELFF
.	TRBJ2-3	TRBV30	medium-sized	TGTGCCTGGAGTGCACTCGGGGTCCTCACTAGCACAGATACGCAGTATTTT	CAWSALGVLTSTDTQYF
.	TRBJ2-1	TRBV6-5	few	TGTGCCAGCAGGCCGACTGACAATGAGCAGTTCTTC	CASRPTDNEQFF
.	TRBJ2-5	TRBV20-1	once	TGCAGTGCTGAAACAGGGAACTTCGCAGAGACCCAGTACTTC	CSAETGNFAETQYF
.	TRBJ2-1	TRBV12-3/TRBV12-4	.	TGTGCCAGCAGTTTAAAGGGCGGGGGCCCCTACAATGAGCAGTTCTTC	CASSLKGGGPYNEQFF
.	TRBJ2-1	TRBV29-1	medium-sized	TGCAGCGTTGCCGGCATACACAATGAGCAGTTCTTC	CSVAGIHNEQFF
TRBD2	TRBJ2-1	TRBV12-3/TRBV12-4	.	TGTGCCAGCAGTTCTGCCAGCGGGGGTCGGAATGAGCAGTTCTTC	CASSSASGGRNEQFF
TRBD1	TRBJ1-1	TRBV29-1	.	TGCAGCGTGGGACAGGGGGCTGAAGCTTTCTTT	CSVGQGAEAFF
TRBD1	TRBJ1-1	TRBV11-1	.	TGTGCCAGCAGACAGACTACCAGGGGGAGATACACTGAAGCTTTCTTT	CASRQTTRGRYTEAFF
.	TRBJ2-3	TRBV29-1	medium-sized	TGCAGCGGTGATAAGATCCCAGATACGCAGTATTTT	CSGDKIPDTQYF
.	TRBJ2-7	TRBV5-4	once	TGTGCCAGCAGCTTGGTGGCCAGGGGCGAGCAGTACTTC	CASSLVARGEQYF
.	TRBJ2-1	TRBV4-3	once	TGCGCCAGCAGCCACCCTCCGCAGGGGGGCTCCTACAATGAGCAGTTCTTC	CASSHPPQGGSYNEQFF
.	TRBJ2-5	TRBV5-6	few	TGTGCCAGCAGCTTGGCCGGGGTCGGAGAGACCCAGTACTTC	CASSLAGVGETQYF
TRBD1	TRBJ2-2	TRBV10-3	few	TGTGCCACGACAACCCGGGACAGGGGAGTCGGGGAGCTGTTTTTT	CATTTRDRGVGELFF
.	TRBJ1-2	TRBV6-2/TRBV6-3	.	TGTGCCAGCAGAACAACGCGGGGGGCGGGGGTGCGATATGGCTACACCTTC	CASRTTRGAGVRYGYTF
.	TRBJ1-1	TRBV6-5	.	TGTGCCAGCAGTTACGGACAGACGAACACTGAAGCTTTCTTT	CASSYGQTNTEAFF
.	TRBJ2-4	TRBV6-2/TRBV6-3	.	TGTGCCAGCAGCCAGGGGATAGACATTCAGTACTTC	CASSQGIDIQYF
.	TRBJ2-6	TRBV11-3	medium-sized	TGTGCCAGCAGCTTAGGGGTCTCCTCTGGGGCCAACGTCCTGACTTTC	CASSLGVSSGANVLTF
.	TRBJ1-5	TRBV12-3/TRBV12-4	.	TGTGCCAGCACTCCCGGGCGGATATATAGCAATCAGCCCCAGCATTTT	CASTPGRIYSNQPQHF
.	TRBJ2-2	TRBV19	medium-sized	TGTGCCAGTATCAACCCGAACACCGGGGAGCTGTTTTTT	CASINPNTGELFF
.	TRBJ2-3	TRBV10-3	.	TGTGCCATCGGGGGCCTTAGCACAGATACGCAGTATTTT	CAIGGLSTDTQYF